This T cell receptor beta chain was identified during a study of blood T cell repertoires in COVID-19. V was cut by 4 bases and J by 7 bases, with 7 bases left in between. CDR1 is LGHNA, CDR2 YSLEER, per germline. The CDR3 is made up of 11 amino acids. Source study methods: Amplifying reference gene primers gave estimates of nucleated cell counts. Using immunoSEQ multiplex PCR, the repertoire was profiled, and TCRdb retains in-frame clones only, with some absent. That table gives V, J and clone size, and the DNA gave D and trimming. The data hold tens of thousands of clones, with about 83% observed a single time.

Sequenced input: peripheral blood. The chain combines TRBV4-3 with TRBJ1-2, with D hard to call. This clonotype originated in a man aged 30 to 39 with acute or convalescent COVID-19. CDR3 DNA: TGCGCCAGCAGCCGCGGGGTTGGCTACACCTTC. Translation gives CASSRGVGYTF.